The clone carrying this T cell receptor beta chain was counted between two and nine times. Its antigen is as yet unknown. This sample stems from a study of regulatory T cells in long-lasting Graves disease. The study's findings and limits: Gene preferences differed: TRBV28, TRBJ1-2, TRBJ2-5 in persistent cases.

HTBI primers from iRepertoire and Arm-PCR of CDR3 regions yielded the TCR beta libraries. TCRdb redid the calling of the multiplex PCR reads with MiXCR, one entry per CDR3 protein. The sample has roughly 250,000 distinct CDR3 sequences; approximately 20% are singletons. Time point meaning: newly diagnosed GD, antithyroid drugs for less than 3 months. Preparation of the TCR library used RNA extracted from PBMCs. V lost 0 bases, J lost 4 bases, and 14 bases lay in between. In germline, CDR1 is SGHRS, CDR2 YFSETQ. The CDR3 consists of 15 residues. A further study also used this sample, focusing on T cells in Graves' hyperthyroidism and ophthalmopathy. In that study: The patients, who ranged from 18 to 65 in age, presented with newly diagnosed hyperthyroidism lasting under 2 months.

This receptor was identified in a woman aged 25 to 39 with Graves disease. The source was peripheral blood mononuclear cells (PBMCs), collected at new diagnosis, from a patient treated with antithyroid drugs. The chain is built from TRBV5-1 and TRBJ2-7; D is possibly TRBD1 or TRBD2 (5 bases each). The CDR3 loop reads CASSLGLGVMYEQYF. In DNA form, the CDR3 reads TGCGCCAGCAGCTTGGGGTTGGGGGTGATGTACGAGCAGTACTTC.